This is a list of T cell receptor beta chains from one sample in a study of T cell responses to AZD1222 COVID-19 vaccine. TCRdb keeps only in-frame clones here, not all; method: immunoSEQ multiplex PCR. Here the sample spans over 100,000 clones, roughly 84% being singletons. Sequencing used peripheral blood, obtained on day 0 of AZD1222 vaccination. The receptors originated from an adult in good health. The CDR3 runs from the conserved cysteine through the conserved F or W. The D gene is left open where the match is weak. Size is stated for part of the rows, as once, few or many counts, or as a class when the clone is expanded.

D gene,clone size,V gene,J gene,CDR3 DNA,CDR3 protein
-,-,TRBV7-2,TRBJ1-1,TGTGCCAGCAGCTCCAACCCTTGGGGGGACACTGAAGCTTTCTTT,CASSSNPWGDTEAFF
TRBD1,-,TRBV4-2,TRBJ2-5,TGTGCCAGCAGCCAAGGCCGCGCAGGGGGACAAGAGACCCAGTACTTC,CASSQGRAGGQETQYF
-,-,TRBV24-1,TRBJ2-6,TGTGCCACCAGTGATTTCTCTGGGGCCAACGTCCTGACTTTC,CATSDFSGANVLTF
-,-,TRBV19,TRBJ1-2,TGTGCCAGTAGTGTCGACCTTCAGGCTAACTATGGCTACACCTTC,CASSVDLQANYGYTF
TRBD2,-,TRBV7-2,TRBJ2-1,TGTGCCAGCAGCTTAGCGCGTTTTAGCGCTCTCGGGCGGGGGGACAATGAGCAGTTCTTC,CASSLARFSALGRGDNEQFF
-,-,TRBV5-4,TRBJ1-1,TGTGCCAGCAGCTCCCCAGGGCTGAACACTGAAGCTTTCTTT,CASSSPGLNTEAFF
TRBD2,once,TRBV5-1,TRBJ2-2,TGCGCCAGCAGCTCGGGACTAGCGGGAAGTAGGGGCACCGGGGAGCTGTTTTTT,CASSSGLAGSRGTGELFF
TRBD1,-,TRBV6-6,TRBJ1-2,TGTGCCAGCAGTCGAAGGGGGCTTCAGCGGGGCCTTGACTACTATGGCTACACCTTC,CASSRRGLQRGLDYYGYTF
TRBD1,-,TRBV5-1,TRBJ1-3,TGCGCCAGCAGCAATCCGGGACAGCTAACCTCTGGAAACACCATATATTTT,CASSNPGQLTSGNTIYF
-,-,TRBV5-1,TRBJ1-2,TGCGCCAGCAGCTTGGCGGTAGGAGCTAACTATGGCTACACCTTC,CASSLAVGANYGYTF
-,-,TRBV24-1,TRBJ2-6,TGTGCCACCAGTTTTGGGCCTTCTGGGGCCAACGTCCTGACTTTC,CATSFGPSGANVLTF
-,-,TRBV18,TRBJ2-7,TGTGCCAGCTCACCTCTGGCGGAATCCTACGAGCAGTACTTC,CASSPLAESYEQYF
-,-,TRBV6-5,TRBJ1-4,TGTGCCAGCAGAACTACAGAGAGAGTTGAAAAACTGTTTTTT,CASRTTERVEKLFF
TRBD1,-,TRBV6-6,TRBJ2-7,TGTGCCAGCAGTTACCGGGGGACAGGGATGACCTACGAGCAGTACTTC,CASSYRGTGMTYEQYF
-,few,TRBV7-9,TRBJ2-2,TGTGCCAGCGGGGGGCCCAGGAACACCGGGGAGCTGTTTTTT,CASGGPRNTGELFF
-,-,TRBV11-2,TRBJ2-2,TGTGCCAGCAGCCTAAGACTCCCGGCGAACACCGGGGAGCTGTTTTTT,CASSLRLPANTGELFF